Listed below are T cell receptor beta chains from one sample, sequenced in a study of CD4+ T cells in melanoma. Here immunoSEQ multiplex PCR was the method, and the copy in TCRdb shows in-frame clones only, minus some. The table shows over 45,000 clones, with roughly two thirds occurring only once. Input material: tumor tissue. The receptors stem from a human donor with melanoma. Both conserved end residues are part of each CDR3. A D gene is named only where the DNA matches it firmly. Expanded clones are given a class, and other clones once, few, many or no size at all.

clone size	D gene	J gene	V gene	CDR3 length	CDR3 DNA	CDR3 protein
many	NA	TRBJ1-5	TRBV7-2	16	TGTGCCAGCAGCGAATATGTGTGGCAGGGTCGTCAGCCCCAGCATTTT	CASSEYVWQGRQPQHF
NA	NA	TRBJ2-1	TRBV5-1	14	TGCGCCAGCAGCTACAGGACGGGTTACAATGAGCAGTTCTTC	CASSYRTGYNEQFF
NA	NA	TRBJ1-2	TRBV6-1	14	TGTGCCAGCAGTGAAGCGTACAGGGCCAATGGCTACACCTTC	CASSEAYRANGYTF
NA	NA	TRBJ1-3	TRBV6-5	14	TGTGCCAGCAGTGATTCCGGGACCGGAAACACCATATATTTT	CASSDSGTGNTIYF
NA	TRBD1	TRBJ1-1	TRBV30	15	TGTGCCTGGAGTCCGCGCACAGGGGGGGTTGGTGAAGCTTTCTTT	CAWSPRTGGVGEAFF
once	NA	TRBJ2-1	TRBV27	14	TGTGCCAGCACCTTTAGTCCAGGGGGGAATGAGCAGTTCTTC	CASTFSPGGNEQFF
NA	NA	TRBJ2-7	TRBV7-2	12	TGTGCCAGCAGCCGCGGGACGGGTGAGCAGTACTTC	CASSRGTGEQYF
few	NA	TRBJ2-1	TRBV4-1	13	TGCGCCAGCAGCCAAGTTGGGCAGCCAGAGCAGTTCTTC	CASSQVGQPEQFF
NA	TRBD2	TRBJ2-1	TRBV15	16	TGTGCCACCAGCAGGGGACTAGCGGGGGTCAACAATGAGCAGTTCTTC	CATSRGLAGVNNEQFF
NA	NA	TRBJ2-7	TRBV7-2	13	TGTGCCAGCAGCTTAGACCGGGGTTACGAGCAGTACTTC	CASSLDRGYEQYF
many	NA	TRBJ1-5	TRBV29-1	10	TGCAGCGCGGGGGGGTGGCCCCAGCATTTT	CSAGGWPQHF
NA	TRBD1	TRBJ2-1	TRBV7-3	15	TGTGCCAGCAGCTCCCCCGGGACAGGGCTCAATGAGCAGTTCTTC	CASSSPGTGLNEQFF
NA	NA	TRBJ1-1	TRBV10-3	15	TGTGCCATCAGTGAATTGGAGGGGGTCTTCGCTGAAGCTTTCTTT	CAISELEGVFAEAFF
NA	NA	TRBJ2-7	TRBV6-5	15	TGTGCCAGCAGTTACCGGCGGACAATGGTCTACGAGCAGTACTTC	CASSYRRTMVYEQYF
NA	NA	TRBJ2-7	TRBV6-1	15	TGTGCCAGCAGTGAAGCGTATTGGGACTCCTACGAGCAGTACTTC	CASSEAYWDSYEQYF
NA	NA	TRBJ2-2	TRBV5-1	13	TGCGCCAGCAGCCTGGGGGTCACCGGGGAGCTGTTTTTT	CASSLGVTGELFF
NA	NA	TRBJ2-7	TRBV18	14	TGTGCCAGCTCGCGGGGGCAGGGATTTACCGAGCAGTACTTC	CASSRGQGFTEQYF
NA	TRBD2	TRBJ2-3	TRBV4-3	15	TGCGCCAGCAGCCAAGATCCTGCTAGCGGGGGTACGCAGTATTTT	CASSQDPASGGTQYF
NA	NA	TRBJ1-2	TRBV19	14	TGTGCCAGTTCGGGTGAGGGGCTGCGTTATGGCTACACCTTC	CASSGEGLRYGYTF
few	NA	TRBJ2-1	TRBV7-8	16	TGTGCCAGCAGCTTAAATTGGCGGGGCTCCTACAATGAGCAGTTCTTC	CASSLNWRGSYNEQFF
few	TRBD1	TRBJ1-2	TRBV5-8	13	TGTGCCAGCAGCTTGGCAGGGGGCGATGGCTACACCTTC	CASSLAGGDGYTF
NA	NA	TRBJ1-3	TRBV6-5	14	TGTGCCAGCAGACGGGGAATTTCTGGAAACACCATATATTTT	CASRRGISGNTIYF
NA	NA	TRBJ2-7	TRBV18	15	TGTGCCAGCTCACCAACCCAACAAGGAGCGGACGGGCAGTACTTC	CASSPTQQGADGQYF
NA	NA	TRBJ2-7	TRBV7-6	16	TGTGCCAGCAGCTTATTCGAAGGGACTCCATCCCACGAGCAGTACTTC	CASSLFEGTPSHEQYF
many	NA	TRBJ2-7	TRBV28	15	TGTGCCAGCAGTTTTGGTACAGGGAGCTCCTACGAGCAGTACTTC	CASSFGTGSSYEQYF
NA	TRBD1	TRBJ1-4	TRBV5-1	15	TGCGCCAGCAGCGAATGGACAGGGGGGAATGAAAAACTGTTTTTT	CASSEWTGGNEKLFF
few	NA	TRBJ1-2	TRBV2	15	TGTGCCAGCAGTGAACTTTTAGCAGGGTCAAATGGCTACACCTTC	CASSELLAGSNGYTF
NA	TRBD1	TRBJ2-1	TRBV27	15	TGTGCCAGCAGTTTAGGGACAGGGGGATACAATGAGCAGTTCTTC	CASSLGTGGYNEQFF
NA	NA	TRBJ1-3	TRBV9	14	TGTGCCAGCAGCGAATCAGGGATTGGAAACACCATATATTTT	CASSESGIGNTIYF
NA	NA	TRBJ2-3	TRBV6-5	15	TGTGCCAGCAGGCCCAGGGAGTCAAGCACAGATACGCAGTATTTT	CASRPRESSTDTQYF
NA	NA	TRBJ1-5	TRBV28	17	TGTGCCAGCAACGACAACAGAGTATCCGCTAATGGGTGGCCCCAGCATTTT	CASNDNRVSANGWPQHF
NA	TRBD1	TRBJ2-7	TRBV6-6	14	TGTGCCAGCAGTGCGGGGACAGGGAACTACGAGCAGTACTTC	CASSAGTGNYEQYF
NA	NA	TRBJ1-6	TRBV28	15	TGTGCCAGCAGTTCCTTCCGACAGTTGAATTCACCCCTCCACTTT	CASSSFRQLNSPLHF
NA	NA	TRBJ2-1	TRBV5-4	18	TGTGCCAGCAGCTTGAGATGGCTAAGGCGGGGCCCCTACAATGAGCAGTTCTTC	CASSLRWLRRGPYNEQFF
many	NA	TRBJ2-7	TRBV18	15	TGTGCCAGCTCACCCCCAAACGGGGACCCTCCAGAGCAGTACTTC	CASSPPNGDPPEQYF
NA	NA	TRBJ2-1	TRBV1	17	TGCACCAGCAGCCAAGATCTGCAACTAGCGGGGGTCGATGAGCAGTTCTTC	CTSSQDLQLAGVDEQFF
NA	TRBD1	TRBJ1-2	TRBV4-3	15	TGCGCCAGCAGCCAAGGAATAGGGGGCAACTATGGCTACACCTTC	CASSQGIGGNYGYTF
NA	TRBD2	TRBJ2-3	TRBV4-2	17	TGTGCCAGCAGCCAAGTGTCTAGCGGGGGGGCCACAGATACGCAGTATTTT	CASSQVSSGGATDTQYF
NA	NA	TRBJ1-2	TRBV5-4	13	TGTGCCAGCAGGAACGGAATAAGGCAGGGCTACACCTTC	CASRNGIRQGYTF
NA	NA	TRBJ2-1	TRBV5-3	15	TGTGCCAGCAGCTTGGGGTTGGCCTACTACAATGAGCAGTTCTTC	CASSLGLAYYNEQFF
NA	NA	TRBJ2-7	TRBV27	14	TGTGCCAGCAGTTTGGGGCAGCCGCCCTACGAGCAGTACTTC	CASSLGQPPYEQYF
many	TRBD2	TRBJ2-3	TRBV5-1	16	TGCGCCAGCAGCCGTCCGTCTAGCGGGGGCGCATTTACGCAGTATTTT	CASSRPSSGGAFTQYF
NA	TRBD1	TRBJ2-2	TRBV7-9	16	TGTGCCAGCAGCTCAGGGACAGCTACGAACACCGGGGAGCTGTTTTTT	CASSSGTATNTGELFF
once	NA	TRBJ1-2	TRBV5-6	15	TGTGCCAGCAGCGTTGGGGATGTAACTAACTATGGCTACACCTTC	CASSVGDVTNYGYTF
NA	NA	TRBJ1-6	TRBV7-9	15	TGTGCCAGCAGCTTAGAGTGGGGGCCGAATTCACCCCTCCACTTT	CASSLEWGPNSPLHF
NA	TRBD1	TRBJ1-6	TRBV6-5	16	TGTGCCAGCAGTTACTCGATGGGGACAGGGAATTCACCCCTCCACTTT	CASSYSMGTGNSPLHF
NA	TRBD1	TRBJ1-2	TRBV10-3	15	TGTGCCACCAATTTGAACAAAGACAGGGGCGATGGCTACACCTTC	CATNLNKDRGDGYTF
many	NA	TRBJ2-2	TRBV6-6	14	TGTGCCAGCAGTTACGCGGGGGCCACCGGGGAGCTGTTTTTT	CASSYAGATGELFF
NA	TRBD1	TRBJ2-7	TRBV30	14	TGTGCCTGGAGTGTGGGACAGGGGATCTACGAGCAGTACTTC	CAWSVGQGIYEQYF
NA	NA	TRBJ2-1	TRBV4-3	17	TGCGCCAGCAGCCAAGAGGGCGGCGGAAGTTTTGTCCATGAGCAGTTCTTC	CASSQEGGGSFVHEQFF
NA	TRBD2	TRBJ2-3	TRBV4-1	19	TGCGCCAGCAGCCAAGAACGGGTTAGCGGGGTGTCTAGCACAGATACGCAGTATTTT	CASSQERVSGVSSTDTQYF
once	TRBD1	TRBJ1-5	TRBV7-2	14	TGTGCCAGCAGCCCAGGGGGTAGCAATCAGCCCCAGCATTTT	CASSPGGSNQPQHF
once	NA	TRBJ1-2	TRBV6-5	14	TGTGCCAGCAGTGACTCCGGGACGGCCTATGGCTACACCTTC	CASSDSGTAYGYTF
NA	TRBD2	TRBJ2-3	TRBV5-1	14	TGCGCCAGCAGCTTGGTAACGGGGGGAGATACGCAGTATTTT	CASSLVTGGDTQYF
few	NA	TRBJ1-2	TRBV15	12	TGTGCCACCAGCCGGGACTTCTATGGCTACACCTTC	CATSRDFYGYTF
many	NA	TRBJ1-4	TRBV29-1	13	TGCAGCGCCTTAGGACAGTTAAATGAAAAACTGTTTTTT	CSALGQLNEKLFF
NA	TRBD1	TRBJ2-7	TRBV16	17	TGTGCCAGCAGCCAGACGTGGGACAGGGAGATGAGCTACGAGCAGTACTTC	CASSQTWDREMSYEQYF
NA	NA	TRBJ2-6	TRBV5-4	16	TGTGCCAGCACCAGGACAGAAAGCTCTGGGGCCAACGTCCTGACTTTC	CASTRTESSGANVLTF
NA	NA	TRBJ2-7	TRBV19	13	TGTGCCAGTAGTATCGACGTAACCTACGAGCAGTACTTC	CASSIDVTYEQYF
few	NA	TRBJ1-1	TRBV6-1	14	TGTGCCAGCAGTGGGGGGGGATTCAGCACTGAAGCTTTCTTT	CASSGGGFSTEAFF